This TCR beta chain came from a study of T cell responses to AZD1222 COVID-19 vaccine. Libraries were prepared by immunoSEQ multiplex PCR; TCRdb keeps only in-frame clonotypes and omits some of them. The sample contains 150,000 to 200,000 clones, approximately 90% of which appear only once. The CDR3 spans 14 residues. Germline CDR1 reads LGHNA; CDR2 reads YSLEER. V was cut by 2 bases and J by 4 bases, with 11 bases left in between. The sample in question was peripheral blood, obtained 28 days after the second dose of the MenACWY control vaccine. This TCR was recovered from an adult who received the MenACWY meningococcal vaccine as a control. The chain combines TRBV4-3 with TRBJ1-2; maybe TRBD1 (6 bases). CDR3 DNA: TGCGCCAGCAGCCAAACACAGGGAGCCTATGGCTACACCTTC. Residues: CASSQTQGAYGYTF.